This passage covers 14 T cell receptor beta chains from one sample sequenced in a study of long-term antiretroviral therapy in people with HIV. Version v3.0 of the immunoSEQ assay ran at survey level. TCRdb keeps only in-frame clones here, not all; method: immunoSEQ multiplex PCR. The profile shows about 25,000 clones, about 80% of them singletons. The sample here was unsorted PBMCs, taken 1.1 years before starting antiretroviral therapy. These TCRs come from a woman aged 35 to 49 with HIV.

The V call is TRBV7-9, the J call TRBJ2-5, with D possibly being TRBD2 (5 bases). Germline CDR1 reads SEHNR; CDR2 reads FQNEAQ (reference sequence). There are 14 residues in the CDR3. V lost 4 bases and J lost 0, with 9 bases in between. CDR3 DNA sequence: TGTGCCAGCAGCTGGGAGCTAAACCAAGAGACCCAGTACTTC. This gives the protein CASSWELNQETQYF.

The chain couples TRBV6-4 to TRBJ1-2; 8 nucleotides align to TRBD1. Trimming at V came to 5 bases and at J to 8 bases, leaving 7 bases not matched to a gene. This CDR3 region has 13 residues. Per the germline V gene, CDR1 is MRHNA and CDR2 is SNTAGT. The CDR3 DNA reads TGTGCCAGCAGTTTCGGACAGGGCTGGGGCTACACCTTC. This translates into CASSFGQGWGYTF.

The chain couples TRBV7-7 to TRBJ2-7, with D unresolved. Deletions cut 2 bases from V and 1 base from J, with 9 bases between. This CDR3 spans 14 amino acids. Per the germline V gene, CDR1 is SSHAT and CDR2 is FNYEAQ (reference sequence). CDR3 sequence reads: CASSLSHTSYEQYF. The CDR3 DNA sequence: TGTGCCAGCAGCTTATCACACACATCCTACGAGCAGTACTTC.

The chain employs TRBV5-5 and TRBJ2-5; 11 positions match TRBD1. Germline V gene lookup returns CDR1 SGHKS and CDR2 YYEKEE (reference sequence). Germline trimming cut 4 bases from V and 5 bases from J; bases unmatched to any gene: 7. The CDR3 is 15 amino acids. CDR3 nucleotide sequence: TGTGCCAGCAGCCCGAGGACAGGGGGCTGGGAGACCCAGTACTTC. Residues: CASSPRTGGWETQYF.

About this clone itself: Other DNA sequences from this sample encode an identical CDR3 as well. This rearrangement joins TRBV7-8 to TRBJ1-1; no clear D. With 3 bases removed from V and 2 bases from J, the gap between germline ends came to 7 bases. Germline CDR1 reads SGHVS; CDR2 reads FQNEAQ. There are 13 residues in the CDR3. CDR3 bases: TGTGCCAGCAGCTTCACGGGAAACACTGAAGCTTTCTTT. Translating gives CASSFTGNTEAFF. Based on the CDR3 plus reference TRBV7-8 and TRBJ1-1, the full variable domain is GAGVSQSPRYKVAKRGQDVALRCDPISGHVSLFWYQQALGQGPEFLTYFQNEAQLDKSGLPSDRFFAERPEGSVSTLKIQRTQQEDSAVYLCASSFTGNTEAFFGQGTRLTVV.

This clone turned up a few times. The chain combines TRBV2 with TRBJ2-2, with TRBD2 identical over 7 bases. CDR1 is SNHLY, CDR2 FYNNEI, per germline. V lost 1 base to trimming and J lost 7 bases; unmatched junction nucleotides: 9. The CDR3 extends over 16 amino acids. CDR3 DNA: TGTGCCAGCAGTGAAGTGGCGTCCTGGGAGGGCGGGGAGCTGTTTTTT. It specifies CASSEVASWEGGELFF.

The genes are TRBV27 and TRBJ1-2, with D tentatively TRBD1 (5 bases). Germline V CDR1 and CDR2: MNHEY, SMNVEV (reference sequence). V lost 2 bases and J 7 bases, leaving 26 bases between the germline ends. This CDR3 contains 18 residues. CDR3 sequence (DNA): TGTGCCAGCAGTTTAAGGGCCTTTACGGGGCTGGGCTACGGTGGCTACACCTTC. As protein: CASSLRAFTGLGYGGYTF.

V gene TRBV7-9 combines with J gene TRBJ2-3; possible D gene TRBD2, 7 bases. The V gene's germline CDR1 is SEHNR and CDR2 FQNEAQ (reference sequence). V was pared by 5 bases and J by 1 base, with 16 bases between. This CDR3 has 16 amino acids. The CDR3 nucleotides read TGTGCCAGCAGCCAGCGCGAGGGGGGGGGCACAGATACGCAGTATTTT. Protein sequence: CASSQREGGGTDTQYF.

As concerns this clone: The same CDR3 arises from other DNA sequences in this sample as well. CDR3 amino acids: CASSRTSGTYNEQFF. The CDR3 DNA reads as TGTGCCAGCAGCCGTACTAGCGGGACCTACAATGAGCAGTTCTTC. The rearrangement links TRBV11-2 to TRBJ2-1; TRBD2 matches 10 bases. The germline V gene has CDR1 SGHAT and CDR2 FQNNGV. Trimming cost V 5 bases and J 2 bases; bases outside gene matches: 3. The CDR3 length is 15 residues.

The chain links TRBV11-3 to TRBJ2-7; D ambiguous. Trimming shortened V by 4 bases and J by 1 base, and 11 bases separated the two germline ends. CDR1 is SGHNT, CDR2 YENEEA, per germline. The CDR3 runs to 14 residues. The CDR3, as DNA: TGTGCCAGCAGCTCCCGTGGTTGGTCCTACGAGCAGTACTTC. Its protein product is CASSSRGWSYEQYF.

V and J are TRBV10-3 and TRBJ1-1; 7 positions match TRBD1. The CDR3 contains 14 residues. With 7 bases clipped from V and 1 base from J, the junction kept 6 bases outside the gene matches. CDR1 is ENHRY and CDR2 is SYGVKD in the germline V gene. The CDR3 here is CAITQDRRNTEAFF. CDR3 sequence (DNA): TGTGCCATCACCCAGGACAGGCGGAACACTGAAGCTTTCTTT.

This clone was recorded a few times. This chain joins TRBV5-1 and TRBJ1-1; TRBD1 is a possible D gene (5 bases). The V end was cut by 4 bases, the J end by 5 bases, with 9 bases between. The length of the CDR3 is 12 residues. CDR1 SGHRS and CDR2 YFSETQ come from the germline V gene. CDR3 loop: CASSGAGTEAFF. CDR3 bases: TGCGCCAGCAGCGGGGCCGGGACTGAAGCTTTCTTT.

CDR3 region: CAWSVEGYGPITGELFF. CDR3 nucleotide sequence: TGTGCCTGGAGTGTAGAAGGGTATGGGCCCATCACCGGGGAGCTGTTTTTT. The chain employs TRBV30 and TRBJ2-2; D uncertain. The V gene's germline CDR1 is GTSNPN and CDR2 SVGIG (reference sequence). Trimming took off 0 bases at V and 4 bases at J, with 18 bases between the two ends. The CDR3 extends over 17 amino acids. Full variable domain (outside the CDR3, taken from reference TRBV30 and TRBJ2-2): SQTIHQWPATLVQPVGSPLSLECTVEGTSNPNLYWYRQAAGRGLQLLFYSVGIGQISSEVPQNLSASRPQDRQFILSSKKLLLSDSGFYLCAWSVEGYGPITGELFFGEGSRLTVL.

The gene calls are TRBV7-6 and TRBJ1-1; D is possibly TRBD1 (6 bases). The ends were cut back, 0 bases at V and 5 bases at J, with 13 bases in the middle. Germline V gives CDR1 SGHVS, CDR2 FNYEAQ. This CDR3 contains 15 residues. The CDR3, as DNA: TGTGCCAGCAGCTTAGCGAAACAGGGAGGTACTGAAGCTTTCTTT. It encodes CASSLAKQGGTEAFF. Variable domain in full (rest from reference TRBV7-6 and TRBJ1-1): GAGVSQSPRYKVTKRGQDVALRCDPISGHVSLYWYRQALGQGPEFLTYFNYEAQQDKSGLPNDRFSAERPEGSISTLTIQRTEQRDSAMYRCASSLAKQGGTEAFFGQGTRLTVV.